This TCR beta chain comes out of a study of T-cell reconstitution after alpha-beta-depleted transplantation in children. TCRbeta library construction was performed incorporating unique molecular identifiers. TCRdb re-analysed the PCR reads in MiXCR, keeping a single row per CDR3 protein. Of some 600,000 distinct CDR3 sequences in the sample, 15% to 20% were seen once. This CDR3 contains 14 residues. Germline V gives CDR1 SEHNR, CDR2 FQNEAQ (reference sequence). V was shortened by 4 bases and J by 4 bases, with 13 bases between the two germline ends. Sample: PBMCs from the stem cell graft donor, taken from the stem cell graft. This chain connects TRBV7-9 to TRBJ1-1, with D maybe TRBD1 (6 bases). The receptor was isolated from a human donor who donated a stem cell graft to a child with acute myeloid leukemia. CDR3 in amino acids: CASSSDPRGTEAFF. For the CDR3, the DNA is TGTGCCAGCAGCTCCGACCCCAGGGGCACTGAAGCTTTCTTT. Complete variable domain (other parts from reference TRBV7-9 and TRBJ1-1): DTGVSQNPRHKITKRGQNVTFRCDPISEHNRLYWYRQTLGQGPEFLTYFQNEAQLEKSRLLSDRFSAERPKGSFSTLEIQRTEQGDSAMYLCASSSDPRGTEAFFGQGTRLTVV.